The clone carrying this T cell receptor beta chain was picked up many times. V was shortened by 3 bases and J by 8 bases, with 2 bases between the two germline ends. The CDR3 covers 11 residues. Germline loops: CDR1 SGHTA, CDR2 FQGNSA. This record comes from a study of CD8+CD57+ T cells in acquired aplastic anemia. In patients chosen for sequencing, flow cytometry had shown CD8+CD57+ cell expansion. Profiles of TCR beta VDJ and CDR3 were generated from a genomic DNA template. TCRdb called the reads again in MiXCR, with one record for every CDR3 protein. The table has around 200,000 distinct CDR3 sequences, approximately 51% seen once.

What was sequenced was sorted CD4+, CD8+, or CD8+CD57+ T cells (not recorded which) from PBMCs. The V and J genes are TRBV7-2 and TRBJ1-6; no clear D gene. The sequence was obtained from a human donor with aplastic anemia. CDR3 in DNA: TGTGCCAGCAGCTTGGATTCACCCCTCCACTTT. Translating it yields CASSLDSPLHF. Using reference TRBV7-2 and TRBJ1-6 for the parts outside the CDR3, the full variable domain is GAGVSQSPSNKVTEKGKDVELRCDPISGHTALYWYRQSLGQGLEFLIYFQGNSAPDKSGLPSDRFSAERTGGSVSTLTIQRTQQEDSAVYLCASSLDSPLHFGNGTRLTVT.